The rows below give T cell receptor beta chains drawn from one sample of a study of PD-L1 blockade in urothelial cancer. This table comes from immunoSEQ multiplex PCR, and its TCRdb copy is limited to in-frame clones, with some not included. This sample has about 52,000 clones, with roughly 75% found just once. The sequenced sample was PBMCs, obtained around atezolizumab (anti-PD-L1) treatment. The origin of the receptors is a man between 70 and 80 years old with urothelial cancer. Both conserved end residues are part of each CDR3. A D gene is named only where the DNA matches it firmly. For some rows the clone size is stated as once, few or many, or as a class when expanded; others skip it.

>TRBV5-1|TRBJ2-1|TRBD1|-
TGCGCCAGCAGCTCCGGGACAGGGGGCCTTGAGCAGTTCTTC
CASSSGTGGLEQFF
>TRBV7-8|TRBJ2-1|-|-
TGTGCCAGCAGCTTACGACAGGGAGAGGGCGGGAGGATCTACAATGAGCAGTTCTTC
CASSLRQGEGGRIYNEQFF
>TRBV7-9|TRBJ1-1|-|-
TGTGCCAGCAGCTCCGGGTCGATGAACACTGAAGCTTTCTTT
CASSSGSMNTEAFF
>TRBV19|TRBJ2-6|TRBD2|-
TGTGCCAGTACCATTAGCGGGAGCCCCTCTGGGGCCAACGTCCTGACTTTC
CASTISGSPSGANVLTF
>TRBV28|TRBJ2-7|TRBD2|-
TGTGCCAGCGCCCCGGGACTAGCCTACGAGCAGTACTTC
CASAPGLAYEQYF
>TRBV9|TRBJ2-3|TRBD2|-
TGTGCCAGCAACGGGGGAGGGAAGGCAGATACGCAGTATTTT
CASNGGGKADTQYF
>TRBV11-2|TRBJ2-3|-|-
TGTGCCAGCAGCCCCACAGGCCGTGCAGATACGCAGTATTTT
CASSPTGRADTQYF
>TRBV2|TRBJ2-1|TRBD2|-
TGTGCCAGCACCCTAGCGGGAGGGCCTGGGGATGAGCAGTTCTTC
CASTLAGGPGDEQFF
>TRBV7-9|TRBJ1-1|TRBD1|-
TGTGCCAGCAGCGCCGATTTGGGACAGTCTAACACTGAAGCTTTCTTT
CASSADLGQSNTEAFF
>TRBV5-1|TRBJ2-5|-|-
TGCGCCAGCAGCTTCGGGTTCTCCCAAGAGACCCAGTACTTC
CASSFGFSQETQYF
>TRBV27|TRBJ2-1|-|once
TGTGCCAGCAGTTCCGACCGCATAGGCGCGGTCTCCTACAATGAGCAGTTCTTC
CASSSDRIGAVSYNEQFF
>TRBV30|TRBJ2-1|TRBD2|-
TGTGCCTGGAGTGTCAGCGGGGCCCATCAGTTCTTC
CAWSVSGAHQFF
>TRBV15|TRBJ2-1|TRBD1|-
TGTGCCACCAGCGGAATGACAGGGATCCATGAGCAGTTCTTC
CATSGMTGIHEQFF
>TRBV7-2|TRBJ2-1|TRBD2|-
TGTGCCAGCAGCTTACCGGGACTAGTCTACAATGAGCAGTTCTTC
CASSLPGLVYNEQFF
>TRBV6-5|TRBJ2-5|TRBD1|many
TGTGCCAGCAGTTGGACAGGGGGTGGCCAAGAGACCCAGTACTTC
CASSWTGGGQETQYF
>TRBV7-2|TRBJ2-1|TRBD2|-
TGTGCCAGCAGCCGAGGGACTAGCGGTGAGCAGTTCTTC
CASSRGTSGEQFF
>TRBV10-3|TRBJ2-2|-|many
TGTGCCATCAGTGAGTCGAGCCCCGGGGAGCTGTTTTTT
CAISESSPGELFF
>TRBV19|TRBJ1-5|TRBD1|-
TGTGCCAGTAGTATAGTCTTTTTCCGGGACAGGATCAATCAGCCCCAGCATTTT
CASSIVFFRDRINQPQHF
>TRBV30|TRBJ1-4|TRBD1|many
TGTGCCTGGAGTGTGGTACAGGGGGGTGGAAAACTGTTTTTT
CAWSVVQGGGKLFF
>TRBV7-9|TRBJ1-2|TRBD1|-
TGTGCCAGCAGCTTGGCAGGACAGGGTAACTATGGCTACACCTTC
CASSLAGQGNYGYTF
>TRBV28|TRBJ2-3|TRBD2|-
TGTGCCAGCAACTTTGGGGCGGGAGGAGGCACAGATACGCAGTATTTT
CASNFGAGGGTDTQYF
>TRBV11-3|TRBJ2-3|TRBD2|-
TGTGCCAGCAGCTATCCGGGACTAGCGGGAGGGCCCACAGATACGCAGTATTTT
CASSYPGLAGGPTDTQYF
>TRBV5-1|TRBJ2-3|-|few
TGCGCCAGCAGCTTGGATAGCGGTAGCACAGATACGCAGTATTTT
CASSLDSGSTDTQYF
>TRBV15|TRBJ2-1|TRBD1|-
TGTGCCACCAGCAGGGACAGGTTAAGCTCCTACAATGAGCAGTTCTTC
CATSRDRLSSYNEQFF
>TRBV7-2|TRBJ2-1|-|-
TGTGCCAGCAGTCCTCCGAGGATTCTAAATGAGCAGTTCTTC
CASSPPRILNEQFF
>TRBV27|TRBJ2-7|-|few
TGTGCCAGCAGATACTCCGAAAACAGGGCTTACGAGCAGTACTTC
CASRYSENRAYEQYF
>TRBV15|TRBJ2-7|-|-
TGTGCCACCAGCGCCTCTCCAAGCCACCACGAGCAGTACTTC
CATSASPSHHEQYF
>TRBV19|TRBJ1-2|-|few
TGTGCCAGTACCCCGGACAGTTCTAACTATGGCTACACCTTC
CASTPDSSNYGYTF
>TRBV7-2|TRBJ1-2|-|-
TGTGCCAGCAGTCCCGACAGCATCTATGGCTACACCTTC
CASSPDSIYGYTF
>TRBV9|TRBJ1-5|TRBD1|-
TGTGCCAGCAGCGTAGGCACCGGGACAGGGGCCCCCCAGCATTTT
CASSVGTGTGAPQHF
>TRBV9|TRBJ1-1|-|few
TGTGCCAGCACCCCGGATCACAGGCGGAACACTGAAGCTTTCTTT
CASTPDHRRNTEAFF
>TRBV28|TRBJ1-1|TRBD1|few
TGTGCCAGCAGTCCAGAGGGCCAGGGGGTCTCCGAAGCTTTCTTT
CASSPEGQGVSEAFF
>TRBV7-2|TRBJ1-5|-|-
TGTGCCAGCAGCTTAGGCGGAGGGAGGGTCAATCAGCCCCAGCATTTT
CASSLGGGRVNQPQHF
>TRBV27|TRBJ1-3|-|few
TGTGCCAGCAGTTTAGTGGGAGGAGGGAGCTCTGGAAACACCATATATTTT
CASSLVGGGSSGNTIYF
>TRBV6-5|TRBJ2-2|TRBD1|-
TGTGCCAGCGGGACAGCGAACACCGGGGAGCTGTTTTTT
CASGTANTGELFF
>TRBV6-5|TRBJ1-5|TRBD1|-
TGTGCCAGCAGTTCAACAGGGGGCGCAGGGCAGCCCCAGCATTTT
CASSSTGGAGQPQHF
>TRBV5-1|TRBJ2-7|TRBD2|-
TGCGCCAGCAGCTTGGTGGCGGGAGACGAGCAGTACTTC
CASSLVAGDEQYF
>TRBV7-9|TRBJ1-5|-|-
TGTGCCAGCAGCTTAGGCAGTCAGCCCCAGCATTTT
CASSLGSQPQHF
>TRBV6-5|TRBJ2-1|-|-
TGTGCCAGCAGCCTCCTTAATGAGCAGTTCTTC
CASSLLNEQFF
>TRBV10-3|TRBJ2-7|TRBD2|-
TGTGCCATCAGTGATACTAGCGGGAGTATTTACGAGCAGTACTTC
CAISDTSGSIYEQYF
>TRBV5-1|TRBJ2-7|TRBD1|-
TGCGCCAGCAGCTGGACAGGGGGATACGAGCAGTACTTC
CASSWTGGYEQYF
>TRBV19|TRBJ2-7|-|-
TGTGCCAGTAGTGGACTACCCGGTGGCGAGCAGTACTTC
CASSGLPGGEQYF
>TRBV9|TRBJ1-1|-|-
TGTGCCAGCAGCGTAGATCAGGAATCTGAAGCTTTCTTT
CASSVDQESEAFF
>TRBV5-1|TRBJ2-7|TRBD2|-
TGCGCCAGCAGCGCTACTAGCGGAAGCTCCTACGAGCAGTACTTC
CASSATSGSSYEQYF
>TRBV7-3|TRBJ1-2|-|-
TGTGCCAGCAGCTTATCCAGGGACTATGGCTACACCTTC
CASSLSRDYGYTF
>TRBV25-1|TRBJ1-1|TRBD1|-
TGTGCCAGCAGTCCCATCTCGACAGGGGGCGCGGATGAAGCTTTCTTT
CASSPISTGGADEAFF
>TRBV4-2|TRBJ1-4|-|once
TGTGCCAGCAGCCAAGAGGGTCCGGGAGAAAAACTGTTTTTT
CASSQEGPGEKLFF